This TCR beta chain was profiled in a study of long-term antiretroviral therapy in people with HIV. An immunoSEQ assay, version v3.0, was performed at survey level. Assay used: immunoSEQ multiplex PCR; TCRdb lists only in-frame clones, some missing. The table lists some 28,000 clones, approximately 95% of them singletons, with about 3% in the top ten. The sample consisted of unsorted PBMCs, taken 5.3 years after starting antiretroviral therapy. The receptor's source is a man aged 45 to 65 with HIV.

CDR3 sequence (DNA): TGTGCCTGGAGTGTGAGGGCGACGACGAATAATTCACCCCTCCACTTT. Protein: CAWSVRATTNNSPLHF. The chain recombines TRBV30 with TRBJ1-6, with D unresolved. Germline V gene data show CDR1 as GTSNPN and CDR2 as SVGIG (reference sequence). This CDR3 is 16 amino acids long. V was pared by 0 bases and J by 5 bases, with 14 bases between.